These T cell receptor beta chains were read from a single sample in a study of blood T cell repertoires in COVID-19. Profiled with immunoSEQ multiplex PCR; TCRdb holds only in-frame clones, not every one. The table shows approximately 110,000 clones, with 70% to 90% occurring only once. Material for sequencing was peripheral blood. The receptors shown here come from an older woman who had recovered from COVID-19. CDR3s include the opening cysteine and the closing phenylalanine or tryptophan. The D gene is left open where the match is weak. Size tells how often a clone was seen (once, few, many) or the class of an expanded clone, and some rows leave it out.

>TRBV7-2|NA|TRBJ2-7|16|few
TGTGCCAGCAGCTTAGGGCAACAGCGGACCCTGGACGAGCAGTACTTC
CASSLGQQRTLDEQYF
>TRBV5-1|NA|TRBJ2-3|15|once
TGCGCCAGCAGCTTGAATCCGCCGCAAGCGGATACGCAGTATTTT
CASSLNPPQADTQYF
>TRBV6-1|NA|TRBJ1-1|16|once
TGTGCCAGCAGTGAAAACGGACTGTTAGATAACACTGAAGCTTTCTTT
CASSENGLLDNTEAFF
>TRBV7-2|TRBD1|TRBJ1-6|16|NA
TGTGCCAGCAGCGCGGACAGGAACTTCTTTAATTCACCCCTCCACTTT
CASSADRNFFNSPLHF
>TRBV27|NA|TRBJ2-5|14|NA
TGTGCCAGCAGTTTAGGGCTCCCAGGGGAGACCCAGTACTTC
CASSLGLPGETQYF
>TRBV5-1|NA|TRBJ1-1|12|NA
TGCGCCAGCAGCTTGGGTCAGGGTGAAGCTTTCTTT
CASSLGQGEAFF
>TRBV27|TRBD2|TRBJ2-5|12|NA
TGTGCCAGCACCACCGGCGGGGGGACCCAGTACTTC
CASTTGGGTQYF
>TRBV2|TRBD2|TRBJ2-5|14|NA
TGTGCCAGCAGTGGGCGGGGGGGAGGCGAGACCCAGTACTTC
CASSGRGGGETQYF
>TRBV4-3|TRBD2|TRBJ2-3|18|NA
TGCGCCAGCAGCCAAGCGGAGTGGCTAGCGGGGGCGTGGGATACGCAGTATTTT
CASSQAEWLAGAWDTQYF
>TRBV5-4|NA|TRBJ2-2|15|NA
TGTGCCAGCAGCCCTAAGCCACCGACAGATCGAGAGCTGTTTTTT
CASSPKPPTDRELFF
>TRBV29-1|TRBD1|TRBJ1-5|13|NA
TGCAGCGTCCATGACAGGGCTACCAGGTCCCAGCATTTT
CSVHDRATRSQHF
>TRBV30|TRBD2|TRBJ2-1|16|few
TGTGCCTGGTTGGGCCTTAGCGGGAAGTCCTACAATGAGCAGTTCTTC
CAWLGLSGKSYNEQFF
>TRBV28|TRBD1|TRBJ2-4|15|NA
TGTGCCAGCAGCAGACAGGGATTTGGCAAAAACATTCAGTACTTC
CASSRQGFGKNIQYF
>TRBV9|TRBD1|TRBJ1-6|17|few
TGTGCCAGCAGCCCCGGACAGGGGCCCTCCTATAATTCACCCCTCCACTTT
CASSPGQGPSYNSPLHF
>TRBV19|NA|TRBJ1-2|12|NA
TGTGCCAGTAACCCGGGTACCTATGGCTACACCTTC
CASNPGTYGYTF
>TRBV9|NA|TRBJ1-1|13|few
TGTGCCAGCAGCTCACACGAGGACACTGAAGCTTTCTTT
CASSSHEDTEAFF
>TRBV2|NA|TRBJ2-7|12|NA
TGTGCCAGCAGTGTTGAGGACTACGAGCAGTACTTC
CASSVEDYEQYF
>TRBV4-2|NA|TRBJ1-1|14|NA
TGTGCCAGCAGCCGAGACACAACGAACACTGAAGCTTTCTTT
CASSRDTTNTEAFF
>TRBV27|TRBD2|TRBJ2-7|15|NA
TGTGCCAGCAGTCCGCTCGGACTAGCGGGGTACGAGCAGTACTTC
CASSPLGLAGYEQYF
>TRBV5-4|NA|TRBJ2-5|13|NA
TGTGCCAGCAGCTCTGAAATCGAGGAGACCCAGTACTTC
CASSSEIEETQYF
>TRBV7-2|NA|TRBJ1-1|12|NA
TGTGCCAGCAGCTTGACAGACACTGAAGCTTTCTTT
CASSLTDTEAFF
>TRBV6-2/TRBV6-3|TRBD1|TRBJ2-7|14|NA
TGTGCCAGCAGTGCCGGGACAGGGCTCTACGAGCAGTACTTC
CASSAGTGLYEQYF
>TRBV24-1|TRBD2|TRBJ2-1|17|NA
TGTGCCACCAGTGGGCGTAGCGGGAGGAAATCCTACAATGAGCAGTTCTTC
CATSGRSGRKSYNEQFF
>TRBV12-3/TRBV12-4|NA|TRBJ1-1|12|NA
TGTGCCAGCAGCCTACCCGCAGGGGAAGCTTTCTTT
CASSLPAGEAFF
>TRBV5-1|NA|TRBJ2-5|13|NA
TGCGCCAGCAGCTTGTTTGGCGGAGAGACCCAGTACTTC
CASSLFGGETQYF
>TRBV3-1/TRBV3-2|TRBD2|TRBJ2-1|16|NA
TGTGCCAGCAGCCAAGATACGGAGCGGGGATACAATGAGCAGTTCTTC
CASSQDTERGYNEQFF
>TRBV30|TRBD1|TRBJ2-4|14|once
TGTGCCTGGAGTCCCCGACAGGGGGTGAACATTCAGTACTTC
CAWSPRQGVNIQYF
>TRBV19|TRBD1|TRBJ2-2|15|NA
TGTGCCAGTAGTCTCCGGGACAGTACGGGCGGGGAGCTGTTTTTT
CASSLRDSTGGELFF
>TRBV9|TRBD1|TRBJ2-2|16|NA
TGTGCCAGCAGCTCGCCAGGGGGCGCGAACACCGGGGAGCTGTTTTTT
CASSSPGGANTGELFF
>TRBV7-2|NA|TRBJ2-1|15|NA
TGTGCCAGCAGCACGACTCCCTTCCTAAACAATGAGCAGTTCTTC
CASSTTPFLNNEQFF
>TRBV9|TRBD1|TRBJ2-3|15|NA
TGTGCCAGCAGCGTAGTGTCCAGGGGGTCAGATACGCAGTATTTT
CASSVVSRGSDTQYF
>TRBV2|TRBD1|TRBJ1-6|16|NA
TGTGCCAGCTTACCCGGGACAGGGGTGAGTAATTCACCCCTCCACTTT
CASLPGTGVSNSPLHF
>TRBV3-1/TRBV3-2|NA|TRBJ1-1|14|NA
TGTGCCAGCAGCTATCGGGGGGTAGGTACTGAAGCTTTCTTT
CASSYRGVGTEAFF
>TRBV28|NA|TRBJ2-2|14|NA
TGTGCCAGCCGTGGGAGAGAGAACACCGGGGAGCTGTTTTTT
CASRGRENTGELFF
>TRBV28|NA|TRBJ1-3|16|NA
TGTGCCAGCAGTTTGGGTCGCCGGCAGGCCGGAAACACCATATATTTT
CASSLGRRQAGNTIYF
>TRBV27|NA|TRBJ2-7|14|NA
TGTGCCAGCAGTTTGCTGGGGGCCTCCTACGAGCAGTACTTC
CASSLLGASYEQYF
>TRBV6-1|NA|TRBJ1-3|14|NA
TGTGCCAGCAGTGATATGGCCGCTGGAAACACCATATATTTT
CASSDMAAGNTIYF
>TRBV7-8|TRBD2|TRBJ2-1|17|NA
TGTGCCAGCAGCTCCCCCAGCGGGAGGGCCTTATACAATGAGCAGTTCTTC
CASSSPSGRALYNEQFF
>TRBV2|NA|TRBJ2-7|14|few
TGTGCCAGCCAACGTGGACAGAGCTCCTACGAGCAGTACTTC
CASQRGQSSYEQYF
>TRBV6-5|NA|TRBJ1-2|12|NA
TGTGCCAGCATAAACGCAGGGATCGGCTACACCTTC
CASINAGIGYTF
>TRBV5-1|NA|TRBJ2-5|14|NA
TGCGCCAGCAGGTTAGACAGCAACCAAGAGACCCAGTACTTC
CASRLDSNQETQYF
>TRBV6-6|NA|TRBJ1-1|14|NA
TGTGCCAGCAGTTCCCCAGGATCGAACACTGAAGCTTTCTTT
CASSSPGSNTEAFF
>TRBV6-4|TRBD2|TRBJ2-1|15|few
TGTGCCAGCAGTGAGCTAGCGGGGGGTTACAATGAGCAGTTCTTC
CASSELAGGYNEQFF
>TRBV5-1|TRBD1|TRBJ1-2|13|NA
TGCGCCAGCAGCCTTGGACAGGGGGCCGACTACACCTTC
CASSLGQGADYTF
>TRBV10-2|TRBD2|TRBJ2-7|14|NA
TGCGCCAGCAGCCGGACTAGCGGGGCCTACGAGCAGTACTTC
CASSRTSGAYEQYF